This TCR beta chain comes out of a study of cytomegalovirus exposure and HLA in healthy donors (TCRdb year 2017). Some background on the complete study: An earlier analysis of 587 of the donors reported over 250 Gb of sequence data and 90 million to 120 million unique TCR beta sequences obtained from about 170 million T cells. Approximately 300 gigabases of sequencing data and 70 million to 100 million unique TCR sequences were included in an early release covering several hundred HLA-typed donors. Among the roughly 370 genotyped donors, around 81% belonged to the genetic ancestry cluster associated with self-reported Caucasian donors. The study was designed to test whether signatures of past pathogen exposure could be identified by cataloging public T cell receptors. The study used immunosequencing to profile the T cell repertoires of approximately 690 subjects and linked those repertoires to cytomegalovirus serostatus. A separate validation cohort of 100 to 150 different subjects was used in addition to the roughly 720-subject first cohort. To predict cytomegalovirus infection status, the study combined high-throughput TCR immunosequencing, statistical association of individual TCRs with disease status, and machine learning. A later analysis re-analyzed previously published TCR beta repertoires from 666 donors and added high-resolution HLA genotyping to study TCR occurrence patterns. Rather than drawing on any new phenotypic data, the later analysis identified candidate immune exposures from TCR beta sequences and the way those sequences occurred across donors. An earlier analysis of about 600 of the donors used high-throughput TCR beta sequencing to judge whether each TCR beta V gene segment behaved as functional or pseudogenic. Donor age, sex, ethnicity and CMV serostatus were compiled alongside the repertoire data. Genome-wide SNP genotypes for about 55% of the roughly 670 donors were used in a later genetic analysis, which treated that subset as a discovery cohort. All discovery cohort repertoires had been generated using a single sequencing platform. HLA typing included class I and class II loci at four-digit resolution. Typing coverage varied by locus: roughly 620-640 donors for A, B, C, DRB1 and DQB1; around 560 for DQA1; more than 600 for DPA1; roughly 450 for DPB1. Five DR-DQ haplotypes were treated as single units for association and clustering because of strong linkage in the cohort. Among several hundred genotyped donors of the cohort, an average of around 250,000 unique TCR beta nucleotide sequences was sequenced per donor, of which 15% to 20% were non-productive. Overall results and qualifications from the work: Assigning TCR associations to individual alleles was difficult when HLA alleles, especially DR and DQ, strongly co-occurred. The earlier analysis of approximately 560 of the donors excluded some 16 rarely observed V segments, including chromosome 9 orphons, because counts were too low. In an earlier analysis of 587 of the donors, most TCR beta V segments appeared in productive rearrangements about 87% or about 30% of the time, broadly matching IMGT annotations. Most TCR sequences were observed very rarely across donors, whereas some public TCRs were present in many individuals. In this cohort, only TCR beta chains were sequenced, and detectable features were limited by the absence of alpha or paired-chain data. Because HLA typing was unavailable for some donors at each locus, only the typed subset was used in association tests. In the study, some 160 TCR beta chains were listed as associated with cytomegalovirus. A later analysis found that most CMV-associated TCR beta chains appeared HLA-restricted, with HLA associations seemingly driven largely by CMV exposure. A cluster of highly shared sequence variants was judged likely to be a technical artifact of the sequencing pipeline. Linkage disequilibrium might explain the correlated functional status among segregating V segments, but an unknown experimental factor could not be excluded. In a later analysis, TCR association rates were found to vary across HLA loci, with the most associated TCRs seen for DRB1 alleles and the fewest for HLA-C alleles. In a later analysis, HLA-associated TCR beta chains showed more clonal expansion and lower generation probabilities than non-associated chains that were equally common. In a later analysis, about 17,000 TCR beta sequences were associated with specific HLA alleles at a false discovery rate of 0.05. CMV serostatus was the only immune exposure information available for the cohort. In a later analysis, several top co-occurrence clusters were reported to appear linked to parvovirus B19, influenza, CMV and Epstein-Barr virus. According to a later genetic analysis, donors in an Asian-associated ancestry cluster had fewer N-insertions in productive TCRs than the approximately 650-donor mean. V-gene and J-gene trimming of TCR beta chains was associated with a missense DCLRE1C variant in a later genetic analysis, and the association was replicated in an independent cohort. Some IMGT-functional V segments, including TRBV6-2 and TRBV6-3, could not be distinguished by the 87-base-pair reads and were therefore excluded. According to the authors, the approach could potentially be generalized to other disease states and immunological phenotypes. A further reported finding was that TCR beta sequences accurately predicted the HLA-A and HLA-B alleles for most subjects in the first cohort. Presence/absence analyses assumed roughly uniform sequencing depth across donors, an assumption that may not hold. Cytomegalovirus status was reported to be diagnosed by the classifier with high specificity and sensitivity in both the original and validation cohorts. A few of the identified cytomegalovirus-associated TCR beta chains were confirmed in vitro to be specific for cytomegalovirus antigens.

A note on this clone: It lacks a known antigen. There are no base qualities to consult, and no much larger clone falls within one base.

In total, more than 500 healthy bone marrow donors made up the cohort. All cohort members were sampled while nominally healthy, although unrecorded immune exposures were likely present. The donor was CMV seropositive and was included in the group of approximately 310 seropositive cohort members. Every donor gave a peripheral blood sample, and the peripheral blood mononuclear cells from that sample were used for TCR beta sequencing. Genomic DNA extraction from the blood cell samples was performed with the Qiagen DNeasy Blood Extraction Kit. Receptor libraries were prepared by the immunoSEQ multiplex PCR assay. For the multiplex PCR, a mixture combining 60 forward primers for TCR Vbeta segments and 13 reverse primers for TCR Jbeta segments was used. The CDR3 region of rearranged TCR beta genes was amplified from genomic DNA with a multiplex PCR assay. The Illumina HiSeq System was used to sequence the amplified TCR beta libraries as 87-base-pair reads. Regarding the original processing steps: In a later analysis, tens of millions of unique TCR beta chains were counted across the roughly 670 repertoires, and some 10 million of these chains were shared by at least two donors. Raw reads were error-corrected and collapsed into unique sequences by a nearest-neighbor algorithm in which closely related sequences were merged to remove PCR and sequencing errors. CDR3 sequences were aligned to IMGT reference sequences to assign V, D and J gene segments. For a sequence to be retained, at least a six-nucleotide match to both a V gene segment and a J gene segment was required. A rearrangement counted as productive if the CDR3 had no stop codons and remained in frame with V and J, and every other rearrangement counted as non-productive. Following IMGT convention, CDR3 was defined as the stretch from the second conserved V-encoded cysteine up to the conserved J-encoded phenylalanine. The earlier analysis of 500 to 750 of the donors excluded any sequence lacking an unambiguous match to a single V gene segment. An earlier analysis of a few hundred of the donors classified V segments as functional when productive rearrangements were above 56.7% and as segregating when the standard deviation between donors was above 5%. A statistical classification framework was developed to diagnose cytomegalovirus status using the catalog of TCR beta chain sequences. A later analysis assigned V and J genes by comparing TCR nucleotide sequences with IMGT/GENE-DB human TR gene sequences. A later analysis assigned CDR3 sequences and most-parsimonious VDJ recombination scenarios with the TCRdist pipeline. A later analysis defined each TCR beta chain by its CDR3 amino acid sequence plus V-gene family, and excluded reads lacking a unique V-gene family. In a later analysis, a few hundred highly shared, low-generation-probability nucleotide sequences were removed to address suspected cross-contamination and a sequencing artifact. In a later analysis, a clonal expansion index for each public chain was calculated from normalized within-repertoire ranks of inferred template counts. In a later analysis, generation probabilities were computed with a VDJ recombination model fitted to out-of-frame rearrangements, and the resulting probabilities were checked against IGoR. In a later analysis, hypergeometric tests were used to score TCR-TCR, TCR-HLA and TCR-CMV co-occurrence, with a repertoire-size bias correction applied to TCR pairs. False discovery rates were estimated in a later analysis by permuting HLA or CMV assignments 20 times. In a later analysis, co-occurring TCRs were grouped with DBSCAN, and TCRdist sequence similarity was added when clustering was performed within HLA-allele-positive subsets. Repertoires with fewer than 30,000 or more than 120,000 public chains, plus five repertoires with anomalous nucleotide sharing, were excluded from co-occurrence clustering. In TCRdb, the immuneACCESS table is reduced to in-frame sequences with V and J assigned. These tables do not hold every clone; where another copy was compared, an unresolved V gene accounts for under half, and the others remain unexplained. For V, J and clone size, that table is used; D and trimming come from the DNA. The sample table shows about 190,000 clones, and about 81% are seen once. The biggest ten clones account for approximately 4.8% of the sample.

Germline trimming: 5 bases from V, 5 bases from J; junction bases outside gene matches: 7. The germline V gene provides CDR1 SGHDT and CDR2 YYEEEE. The CDR3 goes from the cysteine to the phenylalanine over 13 residues. The sequence is cut down to CDR3 DNA, 39 bases in frame from base 1. The specimen was PBMCs. This clonotype was obtained from a man aged 25 to 40 in good health and CMV-seropositive. Rearrangement joined TRBV5-6 to TRBJ2-7, and 7 junction bases match TRBD2. The CDR3 sequence is CASRPEGLNEQYF. The nucleotides are TGTGCCAGCAGACCCGAGGGACTAAACGAGCAGTACTTC.